These 16 T cell receptor beta chains share one sample of origin, sequenced in a study of early T cells in non-severe SARS-CoV-2 infection. TCRdb ran MiXCR on the 5' RACE reads and lists one entry per CDR3 protein. The repertoire holds 57,000 or so distinct CDR3 sequences, about 12% seen once, with approximately 1.1% in the top ten. Sequencing used whole blood, obtained at baseline. The receptors derive from an adult who was a healthcare worker with PCR-confirmed SARS-CoV-2 infection or an uninfected control (not recorded which). The donor label of this sample is uncertain.

There are a few counts of this clonotype. This chain links TRBV12-3 or TRBV12-4 with TRBJ2-7; D is undetermined. The V and J ends lost 3 bases and 3 bases respectively, with 9 bases between them. The CDR3 is made up of 13 amino acids. The chain's CDR3 is CASSFGQSYEQYV. The DNA of the CDR3 is TGTGCCAGCAGTTTTGGGCAGAGCTACGAGCAGTACGTC.

This clonotype was seen repeatedly, ten times or more. The V gene is TRBV12-3 or TRBV12-4, the J gene TRBJ2-2; D unclear. CDR3 size: 13 residues. V lost 6 bases to trimming and J lost 5 bases, with 10 bases between them. CDR3 region: CASSARLTGELFF. The CDR3 DNA reads as TGTGCCAGCAGCGCTAGGCTAACCGGGGAGCTGTTTTTT.

This clonotype has a count of ten or more. This chain uses TRBV10-2 with TRBJ1-6; 9 nucleotides agree with TRBD1. CDR3 length: 15 residues. Trimming removed 6 bases from V and 10 bases from J; junction bases left unmatched: 10. Germline CDR1 reads WSHSY; CDR2 reads SAAADI. CDR3: CASREPGTGLSPLHF. CDR3 coding DNA: TGCGCCAGCAGGGAACCCGGGACAGGGCTATCACCCCTCCACTTT.

This clonotype was seen at least ten times. This sequence joins TRBV7-2 and TRBJ2-5, with D perhaps TRBD2 (5 bases). The CDR3 contains 12 residues. Germline V lookup: CDR1 SGHTA, CDR2 FQGNSA. V was clipped by 5 bases and J by 5 bases, with 9 bases between them. The CDR3 protein is CASSPRGETQYF. The CDR3 nucleotides are TGTGCCAGCAGCCCCAGAGGGGAGACCCAGTACTTC. Variable domain in full (rest from reference TRBV7-2 and TRBJ2-5): GAGVSQSPSNKVTEKGKDVELRCDPISGHTALYWYRQSLGQGLEFLIYFQGNSAPDKSGLPSDRFSAERTGGSVSTLTIQRTQQEDSAVYLCASSPRGETQYFGPGTRLLVL.

This clonotype was seen at least ten times. The gene calls are TRBV5-1 and TRBJ1-3, with D uncertain. The CDR3 totals 14 residues. Germline V gene data show CDR1 as SGHRS and CDR2 as YFSETQ. V lost 3 bases and J 2 bases, leaving 9 bases between the germline ends. CDR3 bases: TGCGCCAGCAGCTCGCAAGCGGCTGGAAACACCATATATTTT. Translating it yields CASSSQAAGNTIYF.

This clonotype has a handful of counts. The chain links TRBV7-2 to TRBJ2-5, with 8 bases fitting TRBD1. The CDR3 covers 16 residues. From germline, CDR1 is SGHTA and CDR2 FQGNSA. The V gene end was trimmed by 2 bases and the J gene end by 5 bases; junction bases not matched to a gene: 10. In DNA, the CDR3 is TGTGCCAGCAGCTTAAGTTTGGACAGGGACCGTGAGACCCAGTACTTC. It translates to CASSLSLDRDRETQYF.

About this clonotype itself: This could be a read error, since a much larger clone is one nucleotide away. The chain links TRBV10-2 to TRBJ1-1; 8 nucleotides line up with TRBD1. The CDR3 has 15 amino acids. Germline V gene sequence: CDR1 WSHSY, CDR2 SAAADI. After removal of 3 bases from V and 6 bases from J, the junction contained 9 bases not matched to a gene. CDR3 sequence (DNA): TGCGCCAGCAGTGACGCGACAGGGGTTGTCGCTGAAGCTTTCTTT. This translates into CASSDATGVVAEAFF.

The chain is built from TRBV30 and TRBJ1-6; the D is unclear. CDR3 length: 14 residues. CDR1 GTSNPN and CDR2 SVGIG come from the germline V gene (reference sequence). Deletions cut 2 bases from V and 6 bases from J, with 11 bases between. As DNA, the CDR3 is TGTGCCTGGAGTCCCTATACCGGTAATTCACCCCTCCACTTT. Its protein is CAWSPYTGNSPLHF. The whole variable domain, filled in from reference TRBV30 and TRBJ1-6, reads SQTIHQWPATLVQPVGSPLSLECTVEGTSNPNLYWYRQAAGRGLQLLFYSVGIGQISSEVPQNLSASRPQDRQFILSSKKLLLSDSGFYLCAWSPYTGNSPLHFGNGTRLTVT.

This clonotype has at least ten counts. The chain uses TRBV24-1 and TRBJ2-1; 10 bases align to TRBD1. V was clipped by 2 bases and J by 9 bases; unmatched bases: 12. The CDR3 loop spans 17 amino acids. Germline CDR1 reads KGHDR; CDR2 reads SFDVKD. CDR3: CATSDSPGQGTLIEQFF. Here the CDR3 DNA reads TGTGCCACCAGTGATTCGCCGGGACAGGGGACTTTAATTGAGCAGTTCTTC.

The chain is built from TRBV12-3 or TRBV12-4 and TRBJ2-3; D not resolved. Between the trimmed V and J ends, which lost 6 bases and 5 bases, there was a span of 12 bases. The CDR3 contains 13 residues. As DNA, the CDR3 is TGTGCCAGCAGCCTAAGTTTGATAGATACGCAGTATTTT. Translation: CASSLSLIDTQYF.

This clonotype has a handful of counts. The CDR3 is CASSYSRTSYEQYV. The CDR3 DNA is TGTGCCAGCAGTTACTCCAGGACATCCTACGAGCAGTACGTC. The chain couples TRBV6-6 to TRBJ2-7; weak D call: TRBD1 (5 bases). The CDR3 spans 14 residues. Germline V gene sequence: CDR1 MNHNY, CDR2 SVGAGI (reference sequence). V was shortened by 0 bases and J by 1 base, with 7 bases between the two germline ends.

This clonotype was found a few times. This chain joins TRBV2 and TRBJ1-2; the D gene is possibly TRBD1 (5 bases). The CDR3 runs 15 residues. Germline V gene data show CDR1 as SNHLY and CDR2 as FYNNEI. Trimming pared 3 bases from V and 4 bases from J, leaving 15 bases between. The CDR3 DNA reads TGTGCCAGCAGTGATTTTGTGGCAGGGAGCTATGGCTACACCTTC. Its protein product is CASSDFVAGSYGYTF. The full variable domain, its missing parts supplied by reference TRBV2 and TRBJ1-2, is EPEVTQTPSHQVTQMGQEVILRCVPISNHLYFYWYRQILGQKVEFLVSFYNNEISEKSEIFDDQFSVERPDGSNFTLKIRSTKLEDSAMYFCASSDFVAGSYGYTFGSGTRLTVV.

The chain uses TRBV11-3 and TRBJ2-3; D not resolved. Trimming left V 3 bases short and J 0 bases short, with 7 bases between. The CDR3 totals 14 residues. Germline-derived CDR1 and CDR2 are SGHNT and YENEEA. CDR3 coding DNA: TGTGCCAGCAGCTTGTTCAGTAGCACAGATACGCAGTATTTT. Protein sequence: CASSLFSSTDTQYF.

About this clonotype: A read error may be the cause here, since a much bigger clone is one base away. The rearrangement uses TRBV2 and TRBJ2-5, with 13 bases aligning to TRBD2. CDR1 and CDR2 (germline): SNHLY, FYNNEI. The CDR3 is made up of 16 amino acids. For the CDR3, the DNA is TGTGCCGGCAGTCCCGGACTAGCGGGGGCTTTGAAGACCCAGTACTTC. Residues: CAGSPGLAGALKTQYF.

The rearrangement uses TRBV9 and TRBJ2-5; D unresolved. Per the germline V gene, CDR1 is SGDLS and CDR2 is YYNGEE. The CDR3 runs to 14 residues. V was pared by 0 bases and J by 1 base, with 7 bases between. The CDR3 reads CASSVAGAQETQYF. The CDR3 region has the DNA TGTGCCAGCAGCGTAGCCGGCGCCCAAGAGACCCAGTACTTC.

The chain recombines TRBV15 with TRBJ2-3; the match to TRBD1 covers 7 bases. The CDR3 has 16 residues. Trimming took 4 bases from V and 2 from J; bases not matched to a gene: 9. Germline V gene sequence: CDR1 LNHNV, CDR2 YYDKDF (reference sequence). The CDR3 is CATSKVGQIATDTQYF. In DNA form, the CDR3 reads TGTGCCACCAGCAAAGTGGGACAGATCGCCACAGATACGCAGTATTTT.